This TCR beta chain was retrieved from a study of cytomegalovirus exposure and HLA in healthy donors. 13 Jbeta primers and 60 Vbeta primers were used for the PCR. Clones were read by immunoSEQ multiplex PCR, and TCRdb kept only the in-frame ones, dropping some. The top ten clones hold 5% to 7.5% of a sample with roughly 150,000 clones, around 82% of them seen once. The study's findings and limits: Later analysis identified a missense DCLRE1C variant that was linked to TCR beta V- and J-gene trimming. The number of N-insertions in an Asian-associated ancestry cluster was reportedly below the approximately 700-donor mean in a later analysis. It was about 180 TCR beta chains that were listed as cytomegalovirus-associated.

In its sample, this clone was seen a few times. Its antigen is unknown. The V gene lost 3 bases and the J gene lost 6 bases, with 9 bases spanning the gap. The germline V gene encodes CDR1 SGDLS and CDR2 YYNGEE. The CDR3 covers 12 residues. Input material: PBMCs. The J gene is TRBJ1-2, the V gene TRBV9; D perhaps matches TRBD1 (6 bases). This sequence originates from a woman aged 45-65 years in good health and CMV-seropositive. CDR3 sequence reads: CASSATGNGYTF. Written as DNA, the CDR3 is TGTGCCAGCAGCGCAACAGGGAATGGCTACACCTTC.